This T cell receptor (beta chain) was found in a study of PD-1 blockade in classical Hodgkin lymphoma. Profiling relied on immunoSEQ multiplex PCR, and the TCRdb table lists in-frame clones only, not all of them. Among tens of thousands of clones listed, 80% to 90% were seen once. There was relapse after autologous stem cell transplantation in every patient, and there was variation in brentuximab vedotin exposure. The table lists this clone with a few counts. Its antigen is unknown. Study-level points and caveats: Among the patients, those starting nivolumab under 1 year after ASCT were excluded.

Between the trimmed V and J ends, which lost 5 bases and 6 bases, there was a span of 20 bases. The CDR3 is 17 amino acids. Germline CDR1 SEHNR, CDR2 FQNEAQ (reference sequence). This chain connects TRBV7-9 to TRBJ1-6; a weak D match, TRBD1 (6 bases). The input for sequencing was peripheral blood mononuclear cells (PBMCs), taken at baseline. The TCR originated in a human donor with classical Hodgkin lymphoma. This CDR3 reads CASSTHESQGINSPLHF. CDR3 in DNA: TGTGCCAGCAGCACCCACGAGTCACAGGGAATTAATTCACCCCTCCACTTT.